The 18 T cell receptor beta chains below all came from one sample that was sequenced in a study of blood T cell repertoires in COVID-19. Only in-frame clones appear in the TCRdb table, and some are missing; sequencing was by immunoSEQ multiplex PCR. Counted here are around 100,000 clones, around nine tenths occurring once; the ten biggest clones make up less than 3.5%. Sequenced material: peripheral blood. All receptors come from a man aged 45-60 years with active or convalescent COVID-19.

The chain employs TRBV24-1 and TRBJ2-1; possibly TRBD1 for D (7 bases). The CDR3 is 18 residues long. CDR1 and CDR2 (germline): KGHDR, SFDVKD. V was cut by 4 bases and J by 2 bases, with 20 bases left in between. The CDR3, as DNA: TGTGCCACCAGTGACTACCAGGGGGGCACGGGAGCCTACAATGAGCAGTTCTTC. This codes for CATSDYQGGTGAYNEQFF.

This sequence joins TRBV5-1 and TRBJ1-5; possibly TRBD1 for D (6 bases). The V end was cut by 4 bases, the J end by 3 bases, with 11 bases between. Per germline, CDR1 SGHRS and CDR2 YFSETQ. The CDR3 spans 14 residues. The CDR3 DNA is TGCGCCAGCAGCCAGGACAGCCTCAATCAGCCCCAGCATTTT. The encoded protein is CASSQDSLNQPQHF.

The chain links TRBV7-8 to TRBJ1-1, with 8 bases that match TRBD1. J gave up 0 bases and V 3 bases, and 9 bases lay outside the gene matches. CDR1 and CDR2 from the germline V gene are SGHVS and FQNEAQ. The CDR3 spans 17 residues. The CDR3 DNA is TGTGCCAGCAGCTTCTCGACAGGGGCACGCATGAACACTGAAGCTTTCTTT. Translation: CASSFSTGARMNTEAFF. Supplemented by reference TRBV7-8 and TRBJ1-1, the full variable domain reads GAGVSQSPRYKVAKRGQDVALRCDPISGHVSLFWYQQALGQGPEFLTYFQNEAQLDKSGLPSDRFFAERPEGSVSTLKIQRTQQEDSAVYLCASSFSTGARMNTEAFFGQGTRLTVV.

V and J are TRBV19 and TRBJ2-5; 7 bases line up with TRBD1. The CDR3 has 13 amino acids. After removal of 6 bases from V and 3 bases from J, the junction contained 4 bases not matched to a gene. CDR1 and CDR2 from the germline V gene are LNHDA and SQIVND (reference sequence). Here the CDR3 reads CASRETGKETQYF. The DNA for the CDR3 is TGTGCCAGTAGAGAGACAGGGAAAGAGACCCAGTACTTC. The variable domain in full, with the rest retrieved from reference TRBV19 and TRBJ2-5, is DGGITQSPKYLFRKEGQNVTLSCEQNLNHDAMYWYRQDPGQGLRLIYYSQIVNDFQKGDIAEGYSVSREKKESFPLTVTSAQKNPTAFYLCASRETGKETQYFGPGTRLLVL.

The chain couples TRBV18 to TRBJ2-7; 8 bases match TRBD1. CDR3 length: 15 residues. The germline CDR1 and CDR2 sequences are KGHSH and LQKENI. The junction had 9 bases not matched to a gene; V was cut back by 1 base and J by 7 bases. The CDR3 reads CASSPREGQAGEQYF. The CDR3 DNA follows: TGTGCCAGCTCACCACGCGAGGGACAGGCGGGAGAGCAGTACTTC.

The gene calls are TRBV28 and TRBJ1-1, with D uncertain. V was shortened by 2 bases and J by 0 bases, with 4 bases between the two germline ends. The CDR3 extends over 13 amino acids. CDR1 MDHEN and CDR2 SYDVKM come from the germline V gene. The CDR3 DNA follows: TGTGCCAGCAGTTTAGGAGTGAACACTGAAGCTTTCTTT. Translation gives CASSLGVNTEAFF.

The rearrangement links TRBV7-6 to TRBJ2-1; TRBD2 agrees at 11 bases. The CDR3 length is 18 residues. After removal of 5 bases from V and 9 bases from J, the junction contained 18 bases not matched to a gene. CDR1 and CDR2 (germline): SGHVS, FNYEAQ. Here the CDR3 DNA reads TGTGCCAGCAGCCCTGGGGTAGCGGGGGGGCCAAGAGGAGGTGAGCAGTTCTTC. Residues: CASSPGVAGGPRGGEQFF.

The chain employs TRBV27 and TRBJ2-1; 10 nucleotides agree with TRBD2. The CDR3 extends over 14 amino acids. Losses at the gene ends were 10 bases for V and 8 bases for J; bases not matched to a gene: 11. Germline-derived CDR1 and CDR2 are MNHEY and SMNVEV (reference sequence). The CDR3 reads CATLGAGGPDEQFF. For the CDR3, the DNA is TGTGCCACCCTTGGAGCGGGGGGGCCGGATGAGCAGTTCTTC.

This clone turned up a few times. At one of its ends the junction is not consistent with the germline gene, which may arise from a read error. The chain has TRBV7-2 and TRBJ2-1, with a weak D call TRBD1 (7 bases). The CDR3 consists of 18 residues. Germline lookup yields CDR1 SGHTA and CDR2 FQGNSA. CDR3 in DNA: TGTGCCAGCAGCATAGCCCCCTACAGGGGCCGGGGGAACAATGAGCAGTTCTTC. Its protein is CASSIAPYRGRGNNEQFF.

The chain is built from TRBV21-1 and TRBJ2-3; the table's D gene call, TRBD1, was not cross checked with the DNA. TRBV21-1 is a pseudogene. CDR3 length: 17 amino acids. The CDR3 DNA follows: TGTGCCAGCAGCAGACGGAAACTGGCAGGGGGCCCAGATACGCAGTATTTT. Translated: CASSRRKLAGGPDTQYF.

The rearrangement uses TRBV6-5 and TRBJ2-7; 8 bases align to TRBD1. The CDR3 totals 15 residues. Germline trimming cut 5 bases from V and 7 bases from J; bases unmatched to any gene: 13. Germline CDR1 is MNHEY and CDR2 is SVGAGI. The CDR3 nucleotides are TGTGCCAGCAGTCGGGGACGGACAGGGTGGCGAGAGCAGTACGTC. As protein: CASSRGRTGWREQYV.

J is TRBJ1-6 and V is TRBV7-6; D remains unclear. CDR3 size: 15 residues. V lost 4 bases and J lost 0, with 7 bases in between. Looked up from germline, CDR1 is SGHVS and CDR2 is FNYEAQ. CDR3 sequence: CASSSGVSYNSPLHF. The CDR3 DNA reads TGTGCCAGCAGCTCCGGGGTCTCCTATAATTCACCCCTCCACTTT.

This clone was seen a few times. The chain links TRBV6-2 or TRBV6-3 to TRBJ2-7; 11 nucleotides match TRBD1. The V and J ends lost 6 bases and 0 bases, in that order; junction bases with no gene match: 13. This CDR3 comprises 18 residues. Germline CDR1 reads MNHEY; CDR2 reads SVGEGT. The CDR3 region has the DNA TGTGCCAGCAGCAAACCCAGGACAGGGGGCCCGAGCTCCTACGAGCAGTACTTC. This codes for CASSKPRTGGPSSYEQYF.

CDR3 coding DNA: TGCGCCAGCAGTGACCTTACAGGGGGTGTTGAGCAGTTCTTC. As protein: CASSDLTGGVEQFF. The V gene is TRBV10-1, the J gene TRBJ2-1; 8 bases match TRBD1. Per the germline V gene, CDR1 is WNHNN and CDR2 is SYGVQD (reference sequence). This CDR3 region has 14 residues. The V and J ends lost 3 bases and 9 bases, in that order; junction bases with no gene match: 7.

The chain couples TRBV28 to TRBJ1-1; no clear D. Germline V gene data show CDR1 as MDHEN and CDR2 as SYDVKM. V was trimmed by 3 bases and J by 8 bases, leaving 10 bases between them. The CDR3 length is 12 residues. The CDR3: CASSFTIEEAFF. The CDR3 bases are TGTGCCAGCAGTTTTACCATCGAGGAAGCTTTCTTT.

The chain recombines TRBV6-5 with TRBJ2-1; 9 nucleotides agree with TRBD2. Germline CDR1 and CDR2: MNHEY and SVGAGI. V lost 8 bases to trimming and J lost 3 bases; unmatched junction nucleotides: 2. This CDR3 comprises 13 residues. CDR3 DNA sequence: TGTGCCAGCCTAGCGGGATTCTACAATGAGCAGTTCTTC. Protein product: CASLAGFYNEQFF.

The V and J genes are TRBV10-3 and TRBJ2-3; 10 bases are shared with TRBD2. Germline V lookup: CDR1 ENHRY, CDR2 SYGVKD. With V trimmed by 3 bases and J by 3 bases, 9 bases remained unmatched. The CDR3 runs to 17 residues. In DNA form, the CDR3 reads TGTGCCATCAGTGAATGGAGCGGGGGGGTCGTGACAGATACGCAGTATTTT. This codes for CAISEWSGGVVTDTQYF.

The chain combines TRBV16 with TRBJ2-1; the D is unclear. The CDR3 totals 13 residues. V was trimmed by 1 base and J by 5 bases, leaving 6 bases between them. Germline-derived CDR1 and CDR2 are KGHSY and FQNENV. CDR3 DNA sequence: TGTGCCAGCAGCCAATGGAGTGACAATGAGCAGTTCTTC. It translates to CASSQWSDNEQFF.